Shown below are 30 T cell receptor beta chains from a single sample sequenced in a study of T cells in Graves' hyperthyroidism and ophthalmopathy. Researchers took RNA transcripts and amplified the TCR beta CDR3 regions from them. First-round RT-PCR targeting the TCR CDR3 was performed with the HTBI primer set. TCRdb re-called the multiplex PCR reads through MiXCR, storing one row per CDR3 protein. Here the sample spans some 460,000 distinct CDR3 sequences, approximately 15% being singletons. Material: blood. The source of these receptors is a woman younger than 30 with Graves' hyperthyroidism.

This clonotype was found many times. The V call is TRBV18, the J call TRBJ1-1; D not certain. This CDR3 region has 13 residues. Germline CDR1 reads KGHSH; CDR2 reads LQKENI. V was cut by 5 bases and J by 0 bases, with 7 bases left in between. In nucleotides, the CDR3 is TGTGCCAGCTCATCCCAAATGAACACTGAAGCTTTCTTT. Translated, it gives CASSSQMNTEAFF.

Many counts were recorded for this clonotype. CDR3 bases: TGCGCCAGCAGCTTCGAGGGGGCCTACAATGAGCAGTTCTTC. Protein: CASSFEGAYNEQFF. The rearrangement links TRBV5-1 to TRBJ2-1, with D tentatively TRBD1 (6 bases). Germline-derived CDR1 and CDR2 are SGHRS and YFSETQ. Trimming shortened V by 2 bases and J by 2 bases, and 8 bases separated the two germline ends. The CDR3 consists of 14 residues.

This clonotype occurred a few times. The chain carries TRBV15 and TRBJ2-7, with D perhaps TRBD1 (6 bases). Per germline, CDR1 LNHNV and CDR2 YYDKDF (reference sequence). The CDR3 length is 16 residues. Trimming stripped 0 bases from V and 5 bases from J, with 17 bases between. This CDR3 is CATSRELTGFFDEQYF. CDR3 nucleotides: TGTGCCACCAGCAGAGAACTTACAGGGTTTTTCGACGAGCAGTACTTC.

This clonotype was observed at least ten times. This sequence joins TRBV28 and TRBJ1-6, with 11 positions matching TRBD1. Per the germline V gene, CDR1 is MDHEN and CDR2 is SYDVKM. CDR3 size: 19 residues. V lost 6 bases, J lost 8 bases, and 18 bases stayed unmatched. The CDR3 loop is CASSLPGQGVIKEDSPLHF. The DNA for the CDR3 is TGTGCCAGCAGCCTCCCGGGACAGGGGGTTATTAAAGAGGATTCACCCCTCCACTTT.

This clonotype was seen ten or more times. The genes are TRBV20-1 and TRBJ1-6; 7 bases match TRBD1. Trimming at V came to 0 bases and at J to 7 bases, leaving 6 bases not matched to a gene. This CDR3 is built from 15 residues. Germline CDR1 DFQATT, CDR2 SNEGSKA (reference sequence). The CDR3 DNA reads as TGCAGTGCTAGAGATGGGGCAGGGGGAAATTCACCCCTCCACTTT. Translating gives CSARDGAGGNSPLHF.

The sample holds many counts of this clonotype. J is TRBJ1-1 and V is TRBV5-1; 8 positions agree with TRBD1. The CDR3 spans 12 residues. V shed 2 bases and J 7 bases; nucleotides not matched to a gene: 1. Germline lookup yields CDR1 SGHRS and CDR2 YFSETQ. This chain's CDR3 is CASSFGTGEAFF. In DNA form, the CDR3 reads TGCGCCAGCAGCTTCGGGACAGGTGAAGCTTTCTTT.

This chain links TRBV11-1 with TRBJ1-6, with unresolved D. Germline CDR1 and CDR2: SGHAT and FQDESV (reference sequence). V was trimmed by 3 bases and J by 11 bases, leaving 11 bases between them. The CDR3 extends over 13 amino acids. CDR3 nucleotides: TGTGCCAGCAGCTTCCGTCCCCGTACACCCCTCCACTTT. Encoded protein: CASSFRPRTPLHF.

The chain recombines TRBV18 with TRBJ2-7; a possible D gene is TRBD2 (6 bases). V was cut by 5 bases and J by 6 bases, with 11 bases left in between. The CDR3 sequence is 12 residues long. The germline V gene has CDR1 KGHSH and CDR2 LQKENI. The CDR3 is CASSVFGSEQYF. CDR3 DNA sequence: TGTGCCAGCTCAGTGTTCGGGAGCGAGCAGTACTTC.

This clonotype was recorded many times. This chain links TRBV7-9 with TRBJ2-1, with TRBD2 matching 7 bases. The CDR3 has 14 amino acids. With V trimmed by 8 bases and J by 4 bases, 8 bases remained unmatched. Germline V gene data show CDR1 as SEHNR and CDR2 as FQNEAQ (reference sequence). In DNA, the CDR3 is TGTGCCAGCTGGACTAGAGGAGAGTACAATGAGCAGTTCTTC. Translating it yields CASWTRGEYNEQFF.

The V call is TRBV27, the J call TRBJ2-1; 14 bases match TRBD2. V trimming: 5 bases; J trimming: 5 bases; junction bases outside the gene matches: 5. This CDR3 comprises 16 residues. The germline V gene has CDR1 MNHEY and CDR2 SMNVEV (reference sequence). CDR3 coding DNA: TGTGCCAGCAGTGGCGGACTAGCGGGAGGTGACAATGAGCAGTTCTTC. This gives the protein CASSGGLAGGDNEQFF.

Ten or more counts support this clonotype. J is TRBJ2-3 and V is TRBV11-2; D is uncertain. CDR3 length: 14 residues. Germline V gene data show CDR1 as SGHAT and CDR2 as FQNNGV. V was shortened by 5 bases and J by 6 bases, with 15 bases between the two germline ends. The CDR3, as DNA: TGTGCCAGCAGCCCAGACAATAAACAGGATACGCAGTATTTT. Amino acid sequence: CASSPDNKQDTQYF.

The chain combines TRBV9 with TRBJ2-5; D gene unclear. CDR1 is SGDLS and CDR2 is YYNGEE in the germline V gene. Trimming pared 3 bases from V and 3 bases from J, leaving 9 bases between. The CDR3 is 13 amino acids. CDR3 sequence reads: CASSDWAEETQYF. The CDR3 nucleotides are TGTGCCAGCAGCGATTGGGCCGAAGAGACCCAGTACTTC.

This clonotype showed up just a few times. CDR3 in amino acids: CSVEVRGDQYF. In DNA, the CDR3 is TGCAGCGTTGAAGTCAGGGGAGATCAGTACTTC. V is TRBV29-1 and J is TRBJ2-4, with TRBD1 as a possible D gene (6 bases). There are 11 residues in the CDR3. V was clipped by 1 base and J by 12 bases, with 10 bases between them. Looked up from germline, CDR1 is SQVTM and CDR2 is ANQGSEA.

In its sample, this clonotype was seen many times. The chain has TRBV7-2 and TRBJ2-7; the D is unclear. This CDR3 spans 13 amino acids. Trimming cost V 5 bases and J 0 bases, with 8 bases left between them. The germline CDR1 and CDR2 sequences are SGHTA and FQGNSA. CDR3 DNA sequence: TGTGCCAGCAGCCCTACAGTCTCCTACGAGCAGTACTTC. Translated: CASSPTVSYEQYF.

The chain joins TRBV5-4 to TRBJ2-5; maybe TRBD2 (6 bases). Germline V CDR1 and CDR2: SGHNT, YYREEE (reference sequence). The ends were cut back, 6 bases at V and 4 bases at J, with 19 bases in the middle. This CDR3 has 15 residues. The CDR3: CASILNGGGAETQYF. The CDR3 DNA reads as TGTGCCAGCATACTGAACGGGGGAGGTGCAGAGACCCAGTACTTC. Together with reference TRBV5-4 and TRBJ2-5, the CDR3 gives the full variable domain: ETGVTQSPTHLIKTRGQQVTLRCSSQSGHNTVSWYQQALGQGPQFIFQYYREEENGRGNFPPRFSGLQFPNYSSELNVNALELDDSALYLCASILNGGGAETQYFGPGTRLLVL.

In this sample, this clonotype turned up a few times. The chain is built from TRBV7-9 and TRBJ2-7; a weak D match, TRBD2 (6 bases). V was trimmed by 5 bases and J by 6 bases, leaving 20 bases between them. CDR3 length equals 15 residues. Germline CDR1 and CDR2: SEHNR and FQNEAQ (reference sequence). CDR3 in amino acids: CASSPGTGAMGEQYF. CDR3 sequence (DNA): TGTGCCAGCAGCCCAGGGACTGGGGCTATGGGCGAGCAGTACTTC.

This sequence joins TRBV9 and TRBJ1-1; no clear D. Germline V gene lookup returns CDR1 SGDLS and CDR2 YYNGEE. Trimming removed 4 bases from V and 6 bases from J, with 13 bases in between. There are 13 residues in the CDR3. The DNA of the CDR3 is TGTGCCAGCAGCCAGGTAGGAGGACCTGAAGCTTTCTTT. It is translated as CASSQVGGPEAFF.

This clonotype was observed at least ten times. The V call is TRBV11-2, the J call TRBJ1-3, with D uncertain. The CDR3 has 14 residues. The ends were cut back, 5 bases at V and 5 bases at J, with 13 bases in the middle. Germline V lookup: CDR1 SGHAT, CDR2 FQNNGV. CDR3 coding DNA: TGTGCCAGCAGCCCCATCCGCGGCAGAAACACCATATATTTT. This encodes CASSPIRGRNTIYF.

This clonotype was found many times. The CDR3 region has the DNA TGTGCCAGCAGCTTGGTTGGACAGGGTACCGACGAGCAGTACTTC. The encoded protein is CASSLVGQGTDEQYF. The J gene is TRBJ2-7, the V gene TRBV5-5, with 8 nucleotides matching TRBD1. Trimming cost V 0 bases and J 5 bases; bases outside gene matches: 7. The CDR3 sequence is 15 residues long. Germline V gene lookup returns CDR1 SGHKS and CDR2 YYEKEE (reference sequence).

This chain connects TRBV29-1 to TRBJ2-1; D is perhaps TRBD1 or TRBD2 (5 bases each). CDR1 SQVTM and CDR2 ANQGSEA come from the germline V gene. The CDR3 is 16 residues long. The ends were cut back, 4 bases at V and 0 bases at J, with 16 bases in the middle. The DNA for the CDR3 is TGCAGCGTTGTAACGGGGCTGGGAAGCTCCTACAATGAGCAGTTCTTC. This translates into CSVVTGLGSSYNEQFF.

This clonotype has ten or more counts. This chain connects TRBV28 to TRBJ2-7; D assignment may be TRBD1 or TRBD2 (5 bases each). Germline CDR1 MDHEN, CDR2 SYDVKM. V was clipped by 10 bases and J by 2 bases, with 18 bases between them. The CDR3 consists of 14 residues. CDR3 nucleotide sequence: TGTGCCACCGACCCTGGGGACGGACCCTACGAGCAGTACTTC. Translating it yields CATDPGDGPYEQYF.

In this sample, this clonotype turned up many times. V usage is TRBV27 and J usage is TRBJ1-4; weak D call: TRBD1 (5 bases). CDR1 is MNHEY and CDR2 is SMNVEV in the germline V gene (reference sequence). With 2 bases removed from V and 8 bases from J, the gap between germline ends came to 12 bases. The CDR3 extends over 14 amino acids. The DNA for the CDR3 is TGTGCCAGCAGTTTAAACGGCAGGGCAGAAAAACTGTTTTTT. It is translated as CASSLNGRAEKLFF. Full variable domain (remainder filled in from reference TRBV27 and TRBJ1-4): EAQVTQNPRYLITVTGKKLTVTCSQNMNHEYMSWYRQDPGLGLRQIYYSMNVEVTDKGDVPEGYKVSRKEKRNFPLILESPSPNQTSLYFCASSLNGRAEKLFFGSGTQLSVL.

This clonotype was observed at least ten times. V is TRBV28 and J is TRBJ2-6; D ambiguous. Trimming removed 6 bases at V and 4 bases at J, with 4 bases between. Germline values: CDR1 MDHEN, CDR2 SYDVKM. The CDR3 loop spans 12 amino acids. CDR3 DNA sequence: TGTGCCAGCAGGGCGGGGGCCAACGTCCTGACTTTC. Residues: CASRAGANVLTF. Supplemented by reference TRBV28 and TRBJ2-6, the full variable domain reads DVKVTQSSRYLVKRTGEKVFLECVQDMDHENMFWYRQDPGLGLRLIYFSYDVKMKEKGDIPEGYSVSREKKERFSLILESASTNQTSMYLCASRAGANVLTFGAGSRLTVL.

The table lists this clonotype with many counts. J is TRBJ2-3 and V is TRBV27, with 10 bases matching TRBD2. Germline assignment: CDR1 MNHEY and CDR2 SMNVEV (reference sequence). V shed 5 bases and J 5 bases; nucleotides not matched to a gene: 10. The CDR3 contains 16 residues. CDR3 bases: TGTGCCAGCAGTACCCTAGCGGGAGAGCCAATAGATACGCAGTATTTT. It codes for CASSTLAGEPIDTQYF.

The table lists this clonotype with a few counts. The chain carries TRBV9 and TRBJ2-7; unclear D gene. Deletions cut 2 bases from V and 3 bases from J, with 9 bases between. This CDR3 comprises 13 residues. The germline gives CDR1 SGDLS, CDR2 YYNGEE. CDR3 protein: CASSVGTSYEQYF. CDR3 DNA sequence: TGTGCCAGCAGCGTGGGTACAAGCTACGAGCAGTACTTC.

This clonotype has a count of ten or more. This sequence joins TRBV18 and TRBJ1-2; D is ambiguous. The length of the CDR3 is 13 residues. Germline loops: CDR1 KGHSH, CDR2 LQKENI. The V end was cut by 2 bases, the J end by 8 bases, with 12 bases between. The CDR3 region is CASSPEPIGGYTF. CDR3 bases: TGTGCCAGCTCACCAGAGCCCATTGGGGGCTACACCTTC.

V and J are TRBV12-3 or TRBV12-4 and TRBJ2-2; D is perhaps TRBD1 or TRBD2 (5 bases each). The V end was cut by 7 bases, the J end by 6 bases, with 18 bases between. This CDR3 spans 15 amino acids. Here the CDR3 DNA reads TGTGCCAGCATTGACTTTGGGGGAATATCCGGGGAGCTGTTTTTT. The encoded protein is CASIDFGGISGELFF.

This chain links TRBV3-1 with TRBJ1-1; possibly TRBD1 for D (5 bases). CDR1 and CDR2 from the germline V gene are LGHDT and YNNKEL (reference sequence). The V end lost 4 bases, the J end lost 1 base, and 19 bases lay between the germline ends. The CDR3 totals 17 residues. CDR3 DNA: TGTGCCAGCAGCCCCCACTACGCCGGACATTGGAACACTGAAGCTTTCTTT. This encodes CASSPHYAGHWNTEAFF.

Only a few counts were recorded for this clonotype. The J gene is TRBJ1-6, the V gene TRBV4-1; TRBD1 matches 7 bases. The CDR3 runs to 16 residues. The J segment lost 8 bases and the V segment lost 4 bases, leaving 11 bases of the junction unmatched. Germline CDR1 reads MGHRA; CDR2 reads YSYEKL. Written as DNA, the CDR3 is TGCGCCAGCAGCCTGCGACAGGGCTCGACGGATTCACCCCTCCACTTT. This translates into CASSLRQGSTDSPLHF.

In this sample, this clonotype turned up many times. The rearrangement joins TRBV28 to TRBJ1-5; 8 bases are shared with TRBD1. Trimming removed 6 bases from V and 6 bases from J; junction bases left unmatched: 10. The length of the CDR3 is 15 residues. CDR1 is MDHEN, CDR2 SYDVKM, per germline. The CDR3 spells CASRSYQGALQPQHF. The CDR3 coding sequence is TGTGCCAGCAGATCCTACCAGGGGGCGCTTCAGCCCCAGCATTTT.